Below, one TCR beta chain is given with its context. What it binds is unknown. The sample originates from a study of Ad26.COV2.S vaccination and SARS-CoV-2 variants. The table came from immunoSEQ multiplex PCR; TCRdb's copy has only in-frame clones and leaves some out. The table shows some 390,000 clones, with 75% to 90% occurring only once. The study's findings and limits: Breadth and depth estimates from TCRs may understate total T cell responses. Breadth, reportedly substantial, characterized the spike-specific CD8+ and CD4+ T cell responses after vaccination.

Treatment: some 19 received Ad26.COV2.S at low or high dose, single or two shots; several received placebo; per-sample allocation not given. Day 63 following the first vaccine or placebo injection was when the samples were taken. An adult of 18-55 years in Boston served as donor. The sequence came from a person aged 18-65 years who received the Ad26.COV2.S COVID-19 vaccine or a placebo. Sequencing used peripheral blood, obtained in a trial of Ad26.COV2.S vaccine versus placebo.

The CDR3 here is CASSLSTAQETQYF. CDR3 bases: TGTGCCAGCAGCTTATCAACGGCCCAAGAGACCCAGTACTTC. This sequence joins TRBV7-3 and TRBJ2-5, with no clear D. Trimming left V 2 bases short and J 1 base short, with 8 bases between. This CDR3 has 14 residues. Germline V CDR1 and CDR2: SGHTA, FQGTGA.